This entry lists 24 T cell receptor beta chains sequenced from one sample in a study of blood T cell repertoires in COVID-19. The assay was immunoSEQ multiplex PCR, and TCRdb's table has in-frame clones only and misses some. This table holds tens of thousands of clones, about four fifths found once. Sequences were obtained from peripheral blood. Receptors were obtained from a man aged 30 to 39 with COVID-19, enrolled during active disease.

This sequence joins TRBV18 and TRBJ1-1, with 7 nucleotides matching TRBD1. The CDR3 runs to 13 residues. V lost 6 bases to trimming and J lost 14 bases; unmatched junction nucleotides: 15. The germline CDR1 and CDR2 sequences are KGHSH and LQKENI. The CDR3 sequence: CASSDEQGLGGFF. CDR3 nucleotide sequence: TGTGCCAGCTCGGACGAACAGGGGTTGGGTGGCTTCTTT.

The chain is built from TRBV24-1 and TRBJ2-7; 8 nucleotides align to TRBD1. J lost 3 bases, V lost 3 bases, and 6 bases had no gene match. The CDR3 has 15 amino acids. Germline values: CDR1 KGHDR, CDR2 SFDVKD. CDR3 loop: CATSDAAGGIYEQYF. In nucleotides, the CDR3 is TGTGCCACCAGTGATGCCGCAGGGGGCATCTACGAGCAGTACTTC.

The J gene is TRBJ2-7, the V gene TRBV6-5, with 9 bases fitting TRBD1. CDR1 and CDR2 from the germline V gene are MNHEY and SVGAGI. The length of the CDR3 is 15 residues. V shed 0 bases, J shed 1 base, and the junction held 1 base outside the gene matches. Here the CDR3 DNA reads TGTGCCAGCAGTTACTCGGGGACAGGGTCCTACGAGCAGTACTTC. Protein sequence: CASSYSGTGSYEQYF.

V gene TRBV2 combines with J gene TRBJ2-7, with D perhaps matching TRBD1 (6 bases). V lost 9 bases and J 4 bases, leaving 19 bases between the germline ends. CDR1 SNHLY and CDR2 FYNNEI come from the germline V gene. The CDR3 runs 14 residues. The DNA for the CDR3 is TGTGCCAGTAGTTCAACAGGGAACACTTACGAGCAGTACTTC. Residues: CASSSTGNTYEQYF.

This chain connects TRBV30 to TRBJ1-2; the D is unclear. CDR1 and CDR2 from the germline V gene are GTSNPN and SVGIG (reference sequence). The V end lost 2 bases, the J end lost 6 bases, and 19 bases lay between the germline ends. The CDR3 spans 15 residues. CDR3 DNA sequence: TGTGCCTGGAGTCTAGAAGCACAACAGAGGGATGGCTACACCTTC. Encoded protein: CAWSLEAQQRDGYTF.

The chain carries TRBV5-1 and TRBJ2-7, with 11 bases fitting TRBD2. The V segment lost 5 bases and the J segment 2 bases; nucleotides outside the gene matches: 6. Per the germline V gene, CDR1 is SGHRS and CDR2 is YFSETQ. This CDR3 is built from 15 residues. The CDR3 nucleotides are TGCGCCAGCAGGGAGGGACTAGCGGAAGCCTACGAGCAGTACTTC. It yields the protein CASREGLAEAYEQYF. The entire variable domain, with the rest obtained from reference TRBV5-1 and TRBJ2-7, is as follows: KAGVTQTPRYLIKTRGQQVTLSCSPISGHRSVSWYQQTPGQGLQFLFEYFSETQRNKGNFPGRFSGRQFSNSRSEMNVSTLELGDSALYLCASREGLAEAYEQYFGPGTRLTVT.

The table lists this clone with a count of one. The rearrangement links TRBV7-6 to TRBJ1-1; D not certain. CDR3 length equals 13 residues. The germline CDR1 and CDR2 sequences are SGHVS and FNYEAQ. Trimming took 1 base from V and 4 from J, leaving 7 bases between them. The CDR3 sequence: CASSLVSGTEAFF. CDR3 sequence (DNA): TGTGCCAGCAGCTTAGTATCGGGCACTGAAGCTTTCTTT.

V usage is TRBV1 and J usage is TRBJ2-7; the table's D call of TRBD2 was not tested on the DNA. TRBV1 is a pseudogene locus. The CDR3 has 17 amino acids. The CDR3 sequence: CTSSQGLAGASDYEQYF. The CDR3 coding sequence is TGCACCAGCAGCCAAGGACTAGCGGGGGCCTCGGATTACGAGCAGTACTTC.

V gene TRBV5-6 combines with J gene TRBJ2-7; the D gene is possibly TRBD1 (7 bases). Trimming removed 4 bases at V and 4 bases at J, with 18 bases between. There are 15 residues in the CDR3. Germline CDR1 and CDR2: SGHDT and YYEEEE. The CDR3 DNA reads TGTGCCAGCAGCAGAGGCACGGAGGGGGCTTACGAGCAGTACTTC. Its translation: CASSRGTEGAYEQYF.

The rearrangement uses TRBV29-1 and TRBJ1-4; D is undetermined. Germline loops: CDR1 SQVTM, CDR2 ANQGSEA. The CDR3 loop spans 13 amino acids. V was cut by 7 bases and J by 5 bases, with 14 bases left in between. The CDR3: CSGKTPVNEKLFF. The CDR3 nucleotides read TGCAGCGGAAAGACACCCGTAAATGAAAAACTGTTTTTT.

The CDR3, as DNA: TGTGCCAGCAGCCACCTGGCTAGCGGGGGGAAGAACACCGGGGAGCTGTTTTTT. It translates to CASSHLASGGKNTGELFF. The J gene is TRBJ2-2, the V gene TRBV4-2, with 11 bases aligning to TRBD2. V shed 3 bases, J shed 1 base, and the junction held 7 bases outside the gene matches. Germline-derived CDR1 and CDR2 are LGHNA and YNFKEQ. CDR3 length: 18 amino acids.

The CDR3 protein is CASSQGTSGSDEQYF. The CDR3 coding sequence is TGTGCCAGCAGCCAAGGGACTAGCGGGAGCGACGAGCAGTACTTC. The chain employs TRBV4-2 and TRBJ2-7; 13 nucleotides line up with TRBD2. This CDR3 is built from 15 residues. Germline CDR1 and CDR2: LGHNA and YNFKEQ. After removal of 1 base from V and 5 bases from J, the junction contained 2 bases not matched to a gene.

The chain couples TRBV4-1 to TRBJ2-2; 8 nucleotides match TRBD1. Germline V gene sequence: CDR1 MGHRA, CDR2 YSYEKL. V lost 7 bases, J lost 3 bases, and 16 bases stayed unmatched. The CDR3 has 18 residues. The CDR3 region is CASTPFLDRDWHTGELFF. The CDR3 nucleotides are TGCGCCAGCACCCCCTTTTTGGACAGGGACTGGCACACCGGGGAGCTGTTTTTT.

The chain employs TRBV4-3 and TRBJ2-4; D may be TRBD2 (7 bases). CDR3 length: 18 amino acids. Germline-derived CDR1 and CDR2 are LGHNA and YSLEER. V was trimmed by 0 bases and J by 6 bases, leaving 21 bases between them. CDR3 loop: CASSQDWGRGGLGNIQYF. CDR3 coding DNA: TGCGCCAGCAGCCAAGACTGGGGAAGGGGGGGCCTGGGAAACATTCAGTACTTC.

V and J are TRBV19 and TRBJ1-5; 7 bases agree with TRBD1. V gave up 7 bases and J gave up 0 bases; unmatched junction bases: 3. In germline, CDR1 is LNHDA, CDR2 SQIVND (reference sequence). The CDR3 is made up of 14 amino acids. CDR3 amino acids: CASTDRASNQPQHF. The CDR3 region has the DNA TGTGCCAGTACCGACAGGGCTAGCAATCAGCCCCAGCATTTT. Based on the CDR3 plus reference TRBV19 and TRBJ1-5, the full variable domain is DGGITQSPKYLFRKEGQNVTLSCEQNLNHDAMYWYRQDPGQGLRLIYYSQIVNDFQKGDIAEGYSVSREKKESFPLTVTSAQKNPTAFYLCASTDRASNQPQHFGDGTRLSIL.

The chain couples TRBV10-2 to TRBJ2-3; 8 bases agree with TRBD2. The CDR3 consists of 17 residues. With V trimmed by 0 bases and J by 0 bases, 5 bases remained unmatched. The germline CDR1 and CDR2 sequences are WSHSY and SAAADI. Here the CDR3 reads CASSESRSGDSTDTQYF. The DNA of the CDR3 is TGCGCCAGCAGTGAGTCCCGTAGCGGGGATAGCACAGATACGCAGTATTTT.

J is TRBJ2-2 and V is TRBV18, with TRBD2 identical over 12 bases. Looked up from germline, CDR1 is KGHSH and CDR2 is LQKENI. This CDR3 has 16 amino acids. The junction had 2 bases not matched to a gene; V was cut back by 5 bases and J by 1 base. The CDR3 protein is CASSMTSGGNTGELFF. The CDR3 DNA reads as TGTGCCAGCTCAATGACTAGCGGGGGGAACACCGGGGAGCTGTTTTTT.

The rearrangement joins TRBV18 to TRBJ2-1; TRBD2 matches 8 bases. The CDR3 has 15 residues. CDR1 is KGHSH, CDR2 LQKENI, per germline. Trimming cost V 7 bases and J 9 bases; bases outside gene matches: 14. The CDR3 protein is CASYLRAGEDSEQFF. The CDR3 coding sequence is TGTGCCAGCTACTTGAGAGCGGGGGAAGATAGTGAGCAGTTCTTC.

The rearrangement uses TRBV7-3 and TRBJ2-3; D gene ambiguous. The CDR3 loop spans 14 amino acids. Trimming pared 2 bases from V and 4 bases from J, leaving 10 bases between. Germline V gives CDR1 SGHTA, CDR2 FQGTGA. The CDR3 protein is CASSLGRTADTQYF. The CDR3, as DNA: TGTGCCAGCAGCTTAGGCAGAACCGCAGATACGCAGTATTTT.

The chain combines TRBV11-2 with TRBJ2-3; 9 nucleotides align to TRBD2. The CDR3 sequence is 18 residues long. Germline assignment: CDR1 SGHAT and CDR2 FQNNGV. With 1 base clipped from V and 6 bases from J, the junction kept 14 bases outside the gene matches. CDR3 in amino acids: CASSLVVGLASRGDTQYF. In DNA, the CDR3 is TGTGCCAGCAGCTTAGTAGTGGGACTAGCATCGAGGGGCGATACGCAGTATTTT.

The gene calls are TRBV27 and TRBJ2-7; 8 bases map to TRBD1. CDR3 length: 15 residues. Germline CDR1 MNHEY, CDR2 SMNVEV (reference sequence). V lost 1 base, J lost 2 bases, and 4 bases stayed unmatched. This chain's CDR3 is CASSLFTGGTYEQYF. The CDR3 DNA sequence: TGTGCCAGCAGTTTATTCACAGGGGGGACCTACGAGCAGTACTTC.

This clone has only a few counts. The chain carries TRBV6-1 and TRBJ2-7; 10 bases fit TRBD2. The CDR3 is 17 amino acids. The ends lost 2 bases at V and 0 bases at J; junction bases unmatched: 7. Germline CDR1 is MNHNS and CDR2 is SASEGT. CDR3 DNA sequence: TGTGCCAGCAGTGAATTTGGACTAGCGGTAAACTCCTACGAGCAGTACTTC. Translation: CASSEFGLAVNSYEQYF.

CDR3: CASSLTGVRSGNTIYF. CDR3 in DNA: TGTGCCAGTAGCCTTACAGGGGTCCGGTCTGGAAACACCATATATTTT. The J gene is TRBJ1-3, the V gene TRBV19, with TRBD1 matching 7 bases. The V and J ends lost 6 bases and 1 base, in that order; junction bases with no gene match: 9. This CDR3 region has 16 residues. Germline-derived CDR1 and CDR2 are LNHDA and SQIVND (reference sequence).

V and J are TRBV28 and TRBJ2-6, with a weak D call TRBD1 (5 bases). V was shortened by 3 bases and J by 0 bases, with 12 bases between the two germline ends. CDR1 MDHEN and CDR2 SYDVKM come from the germline V gene. The CDR3 contains 17 residues. The CDR3 loop is CASSFQGFGSGANVLTF. The CDR3, as DNA: TGTGCCAGCAGTTTTCAGGGTTTCGGCTCTGGGGCCAACGTCCTGACTTTC. The whole variable domain, remainder taken from reference TRBV28 and TRBJ2-6, is DVKVTQSSRYLVKRTGEKVFLECVQDMDHENMFWYRQDPGLGLRLIYFSYDVKMKEKGDIPEGYSVSREKKERFSLILESASTNQTSMYLCASSFQGFGSGANVLTFGAGSRLTVL.